This T cell receptor (beta chain) was documented in a study of T cell repertoires in aging, cancer and after chemotherapy. On the study more broadly: Pre- and post-chemotherapy samples were paired from glioblastoma patients treated with temozolomide-based therapy. The full dataset contained around 8.2 million TCR reads.

At least ten counts were recorded for this clonotype. Its antigen is currently unknown. The CDR3 runs to 16 residues. V shed 5 bases and J 5 bases; nucleotides not matched to a gene: 9. A mixed TRB-A/B primer pool amplified rearranged TRB by multiplex touch-down PCR. From the multiplex PCR reads, TCRdb called clonotypes with MiXCR, one entry per CDR3 protein. The sample has 2,500 to 4,000 distinct CDR3 sequences; less than 25% are singletons. Whole-study results and caveats: Rebound thymic output was suggested by rising median generation probability during chemotherapy in each cancer cohort.

TCR beta rearrangements were amplified from peripheral blood genomic DNA. The clonotype originates from a human donor with a solid tumor. The chain is built from TRBV12-3 or TRBV12-4 and TRBJ1-6; 7 nucleotides align to TRBD1. Sequencing was carried out using blood. CDR3: CASSATQGSHNSPLHF. The CDR3 DNA follows: TGTGCCAGCAGTGCGACACAGGGGTCCCATAATTCACCCCTCCACTTT.